This record looks at one T cell receptor beta chain sequence and its context. The antigen is undetermined. The V segment lost 7 bases and the J segment 0 bases; nucleotides outside the gene matches: 2. Germline assignment: CDR1 SGHTS and CDR2 YDEGEE. The CDR3 has 13 residues. The record originates from a study of memory CD4+ T cells and cytomegalovirus serostatus. Study-level findings and limits: Suggested: most of the CMV-linked TCR signature lies in CD4+ memory cells. Each of approximately 73 CMV-associated TCRbeta sequences occurred in one to five individuals. A US-trained random forest predicted CMV serostatus with median AUC around 0.93.

The sort gate was single viable CD3+CD4+CD8-CD45RO+ cells for memory CD4+ T cells. Data came from immunoSEQ multiplex PCR; TCRdb stores just in-frame clones and leaves some out. This sample has approximately 61,000 clones, with approximately 85% found just once. Input material: memory CD4+ T cells from blood. The V gene is TRBV5-8, the J gene TRBJ2-3, with 7 bases matching TRBD2. The receptor was isolated from an adult in good health and CMV-seronegative. As DNA, the CDR3 is TGTGCCAGCCGGACTAGAAGCACAGATACGCAGTATTTT. This translates into CASRTRSTDTQYF.